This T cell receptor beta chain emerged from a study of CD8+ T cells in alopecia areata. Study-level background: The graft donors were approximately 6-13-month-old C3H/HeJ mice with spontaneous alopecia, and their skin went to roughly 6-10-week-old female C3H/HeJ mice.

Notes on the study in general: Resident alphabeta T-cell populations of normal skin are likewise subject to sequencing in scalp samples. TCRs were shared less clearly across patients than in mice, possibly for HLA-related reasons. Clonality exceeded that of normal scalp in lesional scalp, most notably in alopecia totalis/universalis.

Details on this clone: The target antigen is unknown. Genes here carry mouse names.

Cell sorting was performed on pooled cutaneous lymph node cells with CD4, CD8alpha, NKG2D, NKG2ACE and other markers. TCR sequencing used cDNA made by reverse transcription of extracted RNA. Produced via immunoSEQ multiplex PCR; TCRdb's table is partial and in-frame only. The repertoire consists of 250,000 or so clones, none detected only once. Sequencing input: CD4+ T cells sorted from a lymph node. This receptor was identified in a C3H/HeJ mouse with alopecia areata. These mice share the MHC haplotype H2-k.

The sequenced part of the CDR3 DNA is TGTGCCAGCGGTGCTGAAGAC. Protein product: CASGAED. Given in full, the CDR3 is CASGAEDTQYF. The chain is built from TRBV13-2 and TRBJ2-5; no firm D call. Sequencing ends 4 residues short of the CDR3 end; the germline J gene provides the rest. The CDR3 is made up of 11 amino acids. Germline-derived CDR1 and CDR2 are NNHNN and SYGAGS (reference sequence).